This TCR beta chain emerged from a study of T cells expressing NK-cell markers. Study summary: Seven sequenced donors out of eight were HCMV-seropositive, one seronegative.

No DNA is given; TCRdb re-called the 5' RACE reads and lists each CDR3 protein once. The repertoire table contains roughly 690 distinct CDR3 sequences. Per germline, CDR1 SGHVS and CDR2 FQNEAQ. There are 15 residues in the CDR3. The V call is TRBV7-8, the J call TRBJ2-2. The source is a man between 18 and 69 years old in good health. The sample was blood T cells: a sorted CD56 or NKG2C T cell subset, CD4+ or CD8+ T cells, or bulk PBMC T cells (not recorded which). Here the CDR3 reads CASSLASGVTGELFF.